Listed here is a single TCR beta chain. Antigen: not known. This entry belongs to a study of shared clonotypes between healthy human individuals. On the study more broadly: The cohort comprised a couple of women and a few men. Their ages spanned 18 to 49 years.

General observations from the study: For naive CD4 cells, roughly 5% of clonotypes were shared across several donors.

CDR1 and CDR2 from the germline V gene are SEHNR and FQNEAQ (reference sequence). The germline V and J ends were trimmed by 3 bases and 2 bases, with 11 bases remaining between them. The length of the CDR3 is 15 residues. Naive CD8 isolation took CD45RO-negative cells positively selected for CCR7 and excluded terminally differentiated effector memory CD45RA+ cells. Repertoires were generated with immunoSEQ multiplex PCR, while TCRdb's copy carries only in-frame clones and drops some. The sample yields 2 million or so clones, around 96% seen once. This TCR was recovered from a man between 18 and 29 years old in good health. This rearrangement joins TRBV7-9 to TRBJ1-5; D may be TRBD1 (6 bases). Material for sequencing was naive CD8+ T cells sorted from blood. CDR3 amino acids: CASSLRQDGNQPQHF. The CDR3 coding sequence is TGTGCCAGCAGCTTGAGACAGGATGGCAATCAGCCCCAGCATTTT.